Presented here are 18 T cell receptor beta chains from one specimen sequenced in a study of blood T cell repertoires in COVID-19. This table comes from immunoSEQ multiplex PCR, and its TCRdb copy is limited to in-frame clones, with some not included. The repertoire has 70,000 to 85,000 clones, 80% to 95% of them found once; the top ten carry around 4.9%. Material: peripheral blood. The receptors shown here come from a woman between 55 and 75 years old with active COVID-19.

V and J are TRBV11-2 and TRBJ2-5; TRBD2 is a possible D gene (6 bases). There are 13 residues in the CDR3. V was pared by 3 bases and J by 5 bases, with 10 bases between. In germline, CDR1 is SGHAT, CDR2 FQNNGV. The CDR3 DNA is TGTGCCAGCAGCTTCGGGGGTTGGGAGACCCAGTACTTC. Encoded protein: CASSFGGWETQYF. Based on the CDR3 plus reference TRBV11-2 and TRBJ2-5, the full variable domain is EAGVAQSPRYKIIEKRQSVAFWCNPISGHATLYWYQQILGQGPKLLIQFQNNGVVDDSQLPKDRFSAERLKGVDSTLKIQPAKLEDSAVYLCASSFGGWETQYFGPGTRLLVL.

A few counts support this clone. This rearrangement joins TRBV6-5 to TRBJ2-5; 7 bases align to TRBD2. The trim removed 6 bases at V and 4 bases at J, leaving 8 bases unmatched. The CDR3 extends over 14 amino acids. The germline V gene encodes CDR1 MNHEY and CDR2 SVGAGI. The CDR3 protein is CASRDDWEGETQYF. For the CDR3, the DNA is TGTGCCAGCAGGGACGACTGGGAGGGAGAGACCCAGTACTTC.

This sequence joins TRBV5-4 and TRBJ2-2; 9 nucleotides agree with TRBD1. CDR1 is SGHNT and CDR2 is YYREEE in the germline V gene (reference sequence). Trimming cost V 5 bases and J 1 base; bases outside gene matches: 3. The CDR3 is 15 residues long. The CDR3, as DNA: TGTGCCAGCAGACCGACAGGGGGGAACACCGGGGAGCTGTTTTTT. This gives the protein CASRPTGGNTGELFF.

V is TRBV2 and J is TRBJ2-7; 7 positions agree with TRBD2. Germline V gene sequence: CDR1 SNHLY, CDR2 FYNNEI. Germline trimming cut 9 bases from V and 4 bases from J; bases unmatched to any gene: 9. CDR3 length: 13 amino acids. DNA of the CDR3: TGTGCCAGTAGGCCGGGACTACCTTACGAGCAGTACTTC. Amino acid sequence: CASRPGLPYEQYF.

J is TRBJ2-1 and V is TRBV3-1 (or the pseudogene TRBV3-2), with TRBD1 matching over 7 bases. The germline V gene has CDR1 LGHDT and CDR2 YNNKEL (reference sequence). CDR3 length equals 16 residues. V lost 0 bases to trimming and J lost 3 bases; unmatched junction nucleotides: 5. The CDR3 here is CASSQELQGNYNEQFF. The CDR3 bases are TGTGCCAGCAGCCAAGAGCTACAGGGGAACTACAATGAGCAGTTCTTC.

This chain links TRBV18 with TRBJ2-7; 8 bases map to TRBD1. Germline V gene lookup returns CDR1 KGHSH and CDR2 LQKENI. This CDR3 region has 12 residues. The J segment lost 5 bases and the V segment lost 5 bases, leaving 2 bases of the junction unmatched. This chain's CDR3 is CASSEDRDEQYF. The CDR3 nucleotides read TGTGCCAGCTCAGAGGACAGGGACGAGCAGTACTTC.

The rearrangement uses TRBV11-2 and TRBJ2-1; TRBD2 matches 7 bases. The CDR3 has 15 residues. Trimming at V came to 5 bases and at J to 9 bases, leaving 13 bases not matched to a gene. Germline assignment: CDR1 SGHAT and CDR2 FQNNGV. CDR3 amino acids: CASSPRGAGTGEQFF. The CDR3 DNA reads as TGTGCCAGCAGCCCCCGGGGAGCGGGAACGGGTGAGCAGTTCTTC.

This rearrangement joins TRBV6-6 to TRBJ2-3; D perhaps matches TRBD1 (6 bases). From germline, CDR1 is MNHNY and CDR2 SVGAGI (reference sequence). This CDR3 region has 14 residues. Deletions cut 6 bases from V and 0 bases from J, with 10 bases between. The CDR3 sequence: CASRSTGSTDTQYF. The CDR3 DNA is TGTGCCAGCAGGAGCACAGGGAGCACAGATACGCAGTATTTT.

The J gene is TRBJ1-4, the V gene TRBV2; 7 nucleotides match TRBD1. This CDR3 has 14 amino acids. CDR1 and CDR2 from the germline V gene are SNHLY and FYNNEI. The V and J ends lost 6 bases and 7 bases, in that order; junction bases with no gene match: 8. CDR3 in amino acids: CASRDTGAGEKLFF. CDR3 DNA: TGTGCCAGCAGGGATACAGGGGCGGGTGAAAAACTGTTTTTT.

The genes are TRBV3-1 (or the pseudogene TRBV3-2) and TRBJ2-2, with 9 bases aligning to TRBD2. The CDR3 length is 14 residues. Germline V gene sequence: CDR1 LGHDT, CDR2 YNNKEL (reference sequence). V lost 4 bases and J lost 7; bases outside the gene matches: 4. The CDR3, as DNA: TGTGCCAGCAGCCTAAGCGGGAGGTTCGGGGAGCTGTTTTTT. It is translated as CASSLSGRFGELFF.

The chain recombines TRBV2 with TRBJ2-4, with TRBD1 identical over 8 bases. Germline CDR1 SNHLY, CDR2 FYNNEI. Losses at the gene ends were 7 bases for V and 8 bases for J; bases not matched to a gene: 13. The CDR3 has 15 amino acids. The CDR3 sequence is CASTGDRGFSDIQYF. The CDR3 DNA follows: TGTGCCAGCACCGGCGACAGGGGATTTTCGGACATTCAGTACTTC.

The J gene is TRBJ2-7, the V gene TRBV1; TRBD1 is the table's D call, not checked against the DNA. TRBV1 is a listed pseudogene. CDR3 size: 16 residues. CDR3 DNA sequence: TGCACCAGCAGCCAAGGGACAAAAAGCTCCTCTTACGAGCAGTACTTC. Its protein product is CTSSQGTKSSSYEQYF.

V usage is TRBV28 and J usage is TRBJ2-2; D is perhaps TRBD1 (6 bases). Germline V gives CDR1 MDHEN, CDR2 SYDVKM. The V and J ends lost 5 bases and 3 bases respectively, with 13 bases between them. This CDR3 contains 15 residues. CDR3 nucleotides: TGTGCCAGCAGTCCAGGGGTGCTTGACACCGGGGAGCTGTTTTTT. It codes for CASSPGVLDTGELFF.

This clone was seen more than once but under ten times. The rearrangement joins TRBV10-1 to TRBJ2-2, with D possibly TRBD2 on 5 matching bases. V lost 6 bases, J lost 1 base, and 9 bases lay in between. Germline CDR1 WNHNN, CDR2 SYGVQD (reference sequence). The CDR3 loop spans 14 amino acids. CDR3 nucleotides: TGCGCCAGCAGGTTAGCGTGGAACACCGGGGAGCTGTTTTTT. This sequence encodes CASRLAWNTGELFF.

The V gene is TRBV2, the J gene TRBJ1-2; 8 bases line up with TRBD1. Trimming took 3 bases from V and 4 from J; bases not matched to a gene: 7. Per germline, CDR1 SNHLY and CDR2 FYNNEI. The length of the CDR3 is 15 residues. The CDR3 DNA follows: TGTGCCAGCAGTGAGGGAAGGACAGGGTTCTATGGCTACACCTTC. Translation gives CASSEGRTGFYGYTF.

This sequence joins TRBV3-1 (or the pseudogene TRBV3-2) and TRBJ2-5; 14 nucleotides agree with TRBD2. This CDR3 region has 17 residues. Unmatched junction bases numbered 4, after V lost 1 base and J lost 3 bases. CDR1 is LGHDT and CDR2 is YNNKEL in the germline V gene (reference sequence). Written as DNA, the CDR3 is TGTGCCAGCAGCCAAGCTGGACTAGCGGGAGGAGAAGAGACCCAGTACTTC. Its protein product is CASSQAGLAGGEETQYF.

The rearrangement joins TRBV10-1 to TRBJ2-3, with TRBD2 matching over 11 bases. Germline CDR1 reads WNHNN; CDR2 reads SYGVQD (reference sequence). The CDR3 is made up of 21 amino acids. The junction had 22 bases not matched to a gene; V was cut back by 6 bases and J by 2 bases. The CDR3 nucleotides are TGCGCCAGCAGAGGGCATGAACGACTAGCGGGATGGGGGGCACTCACAGATACGCAGTATTTT. Its protein product is CASRGHERLAGWGALTDTQYF.

The V and J genes are TRBV10-3 and TRBJ2-1; no definite D call. The CDR3 loop spans 14 amino acids. V gave up 7 bases and J gave up 3 bases, with 13 bases separating them. Germline CDR1 reads ENHRY; CDR2 reads SYGVKD. CDR3 loop: CAIKHPSDYNEQFF. The CDR3, as DNA: TGTGCCATCAAACACCCCTCAGACTACAATGAGCAGTTCTTC.